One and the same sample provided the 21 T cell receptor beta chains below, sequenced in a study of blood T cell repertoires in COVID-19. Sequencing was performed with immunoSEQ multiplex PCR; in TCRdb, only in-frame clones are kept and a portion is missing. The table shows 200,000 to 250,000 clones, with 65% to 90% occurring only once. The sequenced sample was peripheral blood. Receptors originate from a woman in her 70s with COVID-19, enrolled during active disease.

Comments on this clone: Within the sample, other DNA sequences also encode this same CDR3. CDR3 bases: TGTGCCAGCTCACCAGGGAGTAACGAGCAGTACTTC. Translating it yields CASSPGSNEQYF. The gene calls are TRBV18 and TRBJ2-7, with D possibly TRBD2 on 5 matching bases. The CDR3 runs 12 residues. The V gene's germline CDR1 is KGHSH and CDR2 LQKENI. Trimming removed 2 bases at V and 5 bases at J, with 7 bases between.

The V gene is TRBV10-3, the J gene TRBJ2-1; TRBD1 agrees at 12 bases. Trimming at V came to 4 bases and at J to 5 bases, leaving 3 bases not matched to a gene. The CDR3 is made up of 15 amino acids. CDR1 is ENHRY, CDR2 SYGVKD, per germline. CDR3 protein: CAISGDRGPNNEQFF. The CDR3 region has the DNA TGTGCCATCAGTGGGGACAGGGGGCCCAACAATGAGCAGTTCTTC.

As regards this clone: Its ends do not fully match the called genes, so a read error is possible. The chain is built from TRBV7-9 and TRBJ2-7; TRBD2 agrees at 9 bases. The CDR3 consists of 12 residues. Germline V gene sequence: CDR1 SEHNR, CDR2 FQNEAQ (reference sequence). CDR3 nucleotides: TGTGCCAGCAGTCTCGCGGGGGGGGAGACCCTTTTC. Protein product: CASSLAGGETLF.

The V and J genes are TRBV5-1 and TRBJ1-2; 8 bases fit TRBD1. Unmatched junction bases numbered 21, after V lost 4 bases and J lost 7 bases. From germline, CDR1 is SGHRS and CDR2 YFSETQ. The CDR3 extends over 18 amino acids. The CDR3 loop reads CASSLLPTDRGRGFGYTF. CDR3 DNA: TGCGCCAGCAGCCTACTCCCAACAGACAGGGGAAGGGGCTTTGGCTACACCTTC.

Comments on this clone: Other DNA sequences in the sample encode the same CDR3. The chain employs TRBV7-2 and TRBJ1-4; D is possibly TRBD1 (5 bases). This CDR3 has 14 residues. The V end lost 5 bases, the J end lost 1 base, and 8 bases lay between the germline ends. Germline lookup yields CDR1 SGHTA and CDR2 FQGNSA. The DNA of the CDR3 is TGTGCCAGCAGCCTGGGGGGAACTAATGAAAAACTGTTTTTT. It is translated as CASSLGGTNEKLFF.

The CDR3 reads CAWSPGQVINYGYTF. The DNA for the CDR3 is TGTGCCTGGAGTCCCGGACAGGTGATTAACTATGGCTACACCTTC. This sequence joins TRBV30 and TRBJ1-2; 7 positions agree with TRBD1. Trimming removed 2 bases from V and 1 base from J; junction bases left unmatched: 7. There are 15 residues in the CDR3. Germline CDR1 and CDR2: GTSNPN and SVGIG (reference sequence).

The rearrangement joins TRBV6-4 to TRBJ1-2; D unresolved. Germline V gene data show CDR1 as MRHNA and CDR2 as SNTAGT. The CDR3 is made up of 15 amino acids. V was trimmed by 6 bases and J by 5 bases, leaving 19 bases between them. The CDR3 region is CASSPTGTTGYGYTF. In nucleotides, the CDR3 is TGTGCCAGCAGCCCCACGGGAACTACCGGGTATGGCTACACCTTC.

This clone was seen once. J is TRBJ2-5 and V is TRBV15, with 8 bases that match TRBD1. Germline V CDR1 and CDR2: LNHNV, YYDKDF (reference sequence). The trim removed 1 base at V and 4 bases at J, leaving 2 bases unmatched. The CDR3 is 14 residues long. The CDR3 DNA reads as TGTGCCACCAGCAGAGCCAGGGGGCTAGAGACCCAGTACTTC. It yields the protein CATSRARGLETQYF.

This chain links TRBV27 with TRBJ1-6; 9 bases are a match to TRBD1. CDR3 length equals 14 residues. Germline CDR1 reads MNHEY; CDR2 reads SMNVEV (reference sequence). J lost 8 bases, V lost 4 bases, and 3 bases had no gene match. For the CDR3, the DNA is TGTGCCAGCAGTTACCGGGACAGGGATTCACCCCTCCACTTT. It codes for CASSYRDRDSPLHF.

The CDR3 DNA reads as TGCAGCGTTGAACCCGGGACAGGCTCATCCGAGCAGTACTTC. Protein product: CSVEPGTGSSEQYF. The rearrangement links TRBV29-1 to TRBJ2-7; 8 positions match TRBD1. CDR3 length: 14 residues. V lost 2 bases and J lost 6; bases outside the gene matches: 9. CDR1 SQVTM and CDR2 ANQGSEA come from the germline V gene.

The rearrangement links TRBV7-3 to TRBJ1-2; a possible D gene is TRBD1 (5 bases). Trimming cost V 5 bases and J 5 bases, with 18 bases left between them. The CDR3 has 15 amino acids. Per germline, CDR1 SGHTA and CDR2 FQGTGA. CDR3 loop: CASSAGPNSEYGYTF. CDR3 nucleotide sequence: TGTGCCAGCAGCGCGGGACCCAACAGCGAATATGGCTACACCTTC.

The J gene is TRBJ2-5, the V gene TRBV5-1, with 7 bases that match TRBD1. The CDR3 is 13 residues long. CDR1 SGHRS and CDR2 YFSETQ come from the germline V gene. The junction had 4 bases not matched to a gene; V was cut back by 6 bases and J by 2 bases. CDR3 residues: CASNDRVQETQYF. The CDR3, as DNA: TGCGCCAGCAACGACAGGGTACAAGAGACCCAGTACTTC.

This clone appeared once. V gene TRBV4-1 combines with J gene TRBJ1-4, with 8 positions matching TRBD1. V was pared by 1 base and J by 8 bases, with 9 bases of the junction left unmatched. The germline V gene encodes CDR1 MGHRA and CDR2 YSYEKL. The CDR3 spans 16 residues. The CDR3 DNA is TGCGCCAGCAGCCAAGCTTCACAGGGGGTCGGGGAAAAACTGTTTTTT. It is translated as CASSQASQGVGEKLFF.

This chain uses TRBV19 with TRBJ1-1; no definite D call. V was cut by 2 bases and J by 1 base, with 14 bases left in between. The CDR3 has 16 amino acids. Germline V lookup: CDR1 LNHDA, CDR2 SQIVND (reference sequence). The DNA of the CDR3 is TGTGCCAGTAGTATATCTTGGAGGGAAAGGAACACTGAAGCTTTCTTT. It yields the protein CASSISWRERNTEAFF.

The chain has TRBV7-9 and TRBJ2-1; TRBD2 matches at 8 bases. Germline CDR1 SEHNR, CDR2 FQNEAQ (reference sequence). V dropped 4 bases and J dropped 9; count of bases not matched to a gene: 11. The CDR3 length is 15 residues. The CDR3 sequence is CASSSATGTRLEQFF. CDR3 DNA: TGTGCCAGCAGCTCCGCCACCGGGACTAGACTTGAGCAGTTCTTC.

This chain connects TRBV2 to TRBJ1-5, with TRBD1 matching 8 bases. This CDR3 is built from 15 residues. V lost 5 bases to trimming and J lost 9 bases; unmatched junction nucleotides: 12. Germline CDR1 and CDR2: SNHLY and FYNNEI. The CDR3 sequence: CASSLDRGKLGPQHF. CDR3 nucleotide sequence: TGTGCCAGCAGTCTCGACAGGGGAAAGTTAGGGCCCCAGCATTTT.

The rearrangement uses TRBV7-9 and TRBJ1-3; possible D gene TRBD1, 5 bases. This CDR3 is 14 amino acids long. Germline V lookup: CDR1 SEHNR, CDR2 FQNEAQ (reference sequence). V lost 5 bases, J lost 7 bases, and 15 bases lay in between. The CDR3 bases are TGTGCCAGCAGCGGTACGGGGGGAGGGAACACCATATATTTT. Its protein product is CASSGTGGGNTIYF.

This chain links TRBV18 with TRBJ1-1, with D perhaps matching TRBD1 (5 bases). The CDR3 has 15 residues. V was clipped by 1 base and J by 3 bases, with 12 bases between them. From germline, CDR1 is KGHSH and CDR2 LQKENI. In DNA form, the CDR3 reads TGTGCCAGCTCACCACTGGCGGGACTAGACACTGAAGCTTTCTTT. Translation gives CASSPLAGLDTEAFF.

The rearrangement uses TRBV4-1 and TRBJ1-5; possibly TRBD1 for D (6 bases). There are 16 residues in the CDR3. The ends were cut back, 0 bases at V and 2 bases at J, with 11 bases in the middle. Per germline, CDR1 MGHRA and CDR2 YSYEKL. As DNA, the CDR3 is TGCGCCAGCAGCCAAGATATTCCAGGGGGCAATCAGCCCCAGCATTTT. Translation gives CASSQDIPGGNQPQHF.

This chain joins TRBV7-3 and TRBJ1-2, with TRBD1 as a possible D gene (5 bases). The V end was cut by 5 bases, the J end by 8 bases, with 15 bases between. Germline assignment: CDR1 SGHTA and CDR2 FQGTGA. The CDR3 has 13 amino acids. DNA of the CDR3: TGTGCCAGCAGCCCCGGGGGGGACGGGGGCTACACCTTC. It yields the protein CASSPGGDGGYTF.

The CDR3 DNA reads as TGTGCCAGTAGTACCAGCGGACTTGCTGCAGGGGAGCTGTTTTTT. It translates to CASSTSGLAAGELFF. J is TRBJ2-2 and V is TRBV19; perhaps TRBD2 as D (5 bases). Germline V CDR1 and CDR2: LNHDA, SQIVND (reference sequence). V was pared by 4 bases and J by 8 bases, with 17 bases between. The CDR3 consists of 15 residues.